The 7 T cell receptor beta chains given below trace back to one sample, sequenced in a study of metastatic and nonmetastatic thyroid tumors. TCRdb ran MiXCR on the PCR reads. Of over 10,000 clones listed, 30% to 40% are singletons. No patient had received any treatment before thyroid surgery. Sequenced input: tumor tissue. These receptors came from a male donor with papillary thyroid cancer or a benign thyroid nodule (not recorded which). Some clones in this sample may be carry-over from other donors' samples.

There are a few counts of this clone. The rearrangement links TRBV6-2 or TRBV6-3 to TRBJ2-1, with 7 bases that match TRBD2. This CDR3 has 16 residues. CDR1 is MNHEY, CDR2 SVGEGT, per germline. Trimming cost V 8 bases and J 8 bases; bases outside gene matches: 18. The CDR3 loop is CASRPVVLPRGDEQFF. CDR3 sequence (DNA): TGTGCCAGCCGGCCGGTAGTGCTCCCTCGGGGGGATGAGCAGTTCTTC.

This clone occurred many times. CDR3 nucleotides: TGTGCCAGCAGCTTAAGGGGCGGGAATAACCCAGATACGCAGTATTTT. It is translated as CASSLRGGNNPDTQYF. The chain combines TRBV7-8 with TRBJ2-3, with D maybe TRBD2 (6 bases). CDR3 length equals 16 residues. V shed 2 bases and J shed 4 bases, with 16 bases lying between them. Germline V lookup: CDR1 SGHVS, CDR2 FQNEAQ. Full variable domain (remainder filled in from reference TRBV7-8 and TRBJ2-3): GAGVSQSPRYKVAKRGQDVALRCDPISGHVSLFWYQQALGQGPEFLTYFQNEAQLDKSGLPSDRFFAERPEGSVSTLKIQRTQQEDSAVYLCASSLRGGNNPDTQYFGPGTRLTVL.

The rearrangement uses TRBV5-1 and TRBJ2-7; D is perhaps TRBD1 or TRBD2 (5 bases each). Germline V CDR1 and CDR2: SGHRS, YFSETQ. The CDR3 extends over 13 amino acids. V was cut by 3 bases and J by 9 bases, with 16 bases left in between. The CDR3 coding sequence is TGCGCCAGCAGCTCATCCGGGGCTCTGGGGCAGTACTTC. It translates to CASSSSGALGQYF.

This clone is medium-sized (0.01 to 0.1%) within its sample. This chain joins TRBV12-3 or TRBV12-4 and TRBJ2-1; D uncertain. Trimming pared 2 bases from V and 6 bases from J, leaving 8 bases between. This CDR3 has 13 residues. The CDR3 coding sequence is TGTGCCAGCAGTTTACCCAGTCTCAATGAGCAGTTCTTC. Translation gives CASSLPSLNEQFF.

This rearrangement joins TRBV28 to TRBJ1-3; TRBD1 is a possible D gene (6 bases). The V and J ends lost 7 bases and 4 bases respectively, with 23 bases between them. Germline V gives CDR1 MDHEN, CDR2 SYDVKM. The CDR3 is made up of 17 amino acids. The CDR3 DNA reads as TGTGCCAGCATCCCGGCGGGGGGCGTGGTCAAGGGAAACACCATATATTTT. It translates to CASIPAGGVVKGNTIYF.

By its share, this clone is medium-sized. The J gene is TRBJ2-7, the V gene TRBV19; 10 bases map to TRBD2. The trim removed 4 bases at V and 0 bases at J, leaving 15 bases unmatched. CDR1 and CDR2 from the germline V gene are LNHDA and SQIVND (reference sequence). The CDR3 spans 19 residues. The CDR3 reads CASSTRVDFLAGVSYEQYV. In DNA form, the CDR3 reads TGTGCCAGTAGTACCCGAGTGGATTTTCTAGCGGGAGTCTCCTACGAGCAGTACGTC.

The chain links TRBV2 to TRBJ2-2; 7 bases match TRBD1. Per the germline V gene, CDR1 is SNHLY and CDR2 is FYNNEI. CDR3 length: 14 amino acids. Trimming removed 7 bases from V and 2 bases from J; junction bases left unmatched: 4. Here the CDR3 DNA reads TGTGCCAGCAAGGGACAGCTTAACACCGGGGAGCTGTTTTTT. It codes for CASKGQLNTGELFF.